The entry below gives a single T cell receptor beta chain sequence along with its context. Its target is not known. PCR used 60 Vbeta primers and 13 Jbeta primers. The assay was immunoSEQ multiplex PCR, and TCRdb's table has in-frame clones only and misses some. This sample has about 140,000 clones, with about 80% found just once. These data originate in a study of cytomegalovirus exposure and HLA in healthy donors. Study-wide points: In a later analysis, TCR beta V- and J-gene trimming showed a link to a missense DCLRE1C variant.

Participants comprised healthy donors of bone marrow. Though nominally healthy at sampling, donors likely had unrecorded immune exposures. CDR1 SGHTA and CDR2 FQGNSA come from the germline V gene. Losses at the gene ends were 5 bases for V and 1 base for J; bases not matched to a gene: 4. This CDR3 is 14 amino acids long. The chain combines TRBV7-2 with TRBJ1-1; 7 bases fit TRBD1. The sample taken for sequencing was PBMCs. This sequence originates from a male donor in good health and CMV-seronegative. CDR3 residues: CASSRGGSNTEAFF. The CDR3 DNA reads as TGTGCCAGCAGCCGAGGGGGCTCGAACACTGAAGCTTTCTTT.